A selection of T cell receptor beta chains follows, all from one sample in a study of breast tumors, draining lymph nodes, adjacent tissues. TCRdb re-derived calls from the multiplex PCR reads in MiXCR, one entry per CDR3 protein. The sample yields fewer than 300,000 distinct CDR3 sequences, approximately 29% seen once. Sequenced input: axillary lymph node tissue. All receptors come from a female donor with breast cancer. Some clones in this sample may be carry-over from other donors' samples. CDR3s include the opening cysteine and the closing phenylalanine or tryptophan. D genes are given only for firm matches. Some rows have no size entry. The others give once, few or many, or a class for an expanded clone.

V gene,D gene,clone size,J gene,CDR3 protein,CDR3 DNA
TRBV7-9,TRBD1,many,TRBJ2-7,CASSPTGGYAYEQYF,TGTGCCAGCAGCCCGACAGGGGGATATGCCTACGAGCAGTACTTC
TRBV9,-,many,TRBJ2-7,CASSVGGIDYEQYF,TGTGCCAGCAGCGTAGGGGGGATAGACTACGAGCAGTACTTC
TRBV30,-,many,TRBJ2-1,CAWGGVSEQFF,TGTGCCTGGGGAGGGGTAAGCGAGCAGTTCTTC
TRBV5-1,-,-,TRBJ1-3,CASSPDRFNTIYF,TGCGCCAGCAGCCCCGACAGGTTCAACACCATATATTTT
TRBV6-5,-,many,TRBJ2-1,CATAPFGANEQFF,TGTGCCACCGCCCCATTCGGAGCCAATGAGCAGTTCTTC
TRBV20-1,-,many,TRBJ2-7,CSARSIRGVRGYEQYF,TGCAGTGCTAGAAGTATCCGGGGAGTGCGGGGCTACGAGCAGTACTTC
TRBV27,-,many,TRBJ1-6,CASSLAANSPLHF,TGTGCCAGCAGTTTGGCAGCTAATTCACCCCTCCACTTT
TRBV20-1,-,many,TRBJ2-2,CSATDINTGELFF,TGCAGTGCTACAGATATAAACACCGGGGAGCTGTTTTTT
TRBV30,-,-,TRBJ1-5,CAWSPPGVSQPQHF,TGTGCCTGGAGTCCTCCAGGGGTGTCGCAGCCCCAGCATTTT
TRBV24-1,-,many,TRBJ2-5,CTTSDNRGPETQYF,TGTACCACCAGTGATAACCGGGGGCCGGAGACCCAGTACTTC
TRBV11-3,TRBD2,many,TRBJ2-7,CASSLSPPPAGGPYEQYF,TGTGCCAGCAGCTTAAGCCCACCTCCAGCGGGAGGGCCGTACGAGCAGTACTTC
TRBV20-1,-,many,TRBJ2-3,CSASITSPPPDTQYF,TGCAGTGCCTCAATCACGTCCCCTCCCCCAGATACGCAGTATTTT
TRBV5-6,TRBD1,many,TRBJ1-5,CASSTSGQGNQPQHF,TGTGCCAGCAGCACCTCGGGACAGGGCAATCAGCCCCAGCATTTT
TRBV6-1,TRBD1,many,TRBJ1-4,CAGGTGQEKLFF,TGTGCCGGCGGGACAGGGCAAGAAAAACTGTTTTTT
TRBV20-1,TRBD1,-,TRBJ1-1,CSAVRQGLTEAFF,TGCAGTGCTGTTAGACAGGGCCTCACTGAAGCTTTCTTT
TRBV20-1,-,many,TRBJ2-7,CSAGGTYEQYF,TGCAGTGCTGGCGGAACCTACGAGCAGTACTTC
TRBV29-1,TRBD2,-,TRBJ2-1,CSVGGSGSTYNEQFF,TGCAGCGTTGGAGGCAGCGGGAGCACCTACAATGAGCAGTTCTTC
TRBV20-1,-,once,TRBJ2-2,CSATGTGELFF,TGCAGTGCTACGGGGACAGGGGAGCTGTTTTTT
TRBV11-3,-,-,TRBJ2-7,CASSFGAGTPFGF,-
TRBV5-6,-,few,TRBJ2-2,CASSLASARLRMYNGVGELFF,TGTGCCAGCAGCTTGGCGAGCGCGAGGTTGAGAATGTATAACGGGGTCGGGGAGCTGTTTTTT
TRBV19,-,many,TRBJ2-3,CATTFGGDTDTQYF,TGTGCCACCACCTTCGGGGGAGACACAGATACGCAGTATTTT
TRBV7-3,-,-,TRBJ2-3,CASSLQAYNEQYF,TGTGCCAGCAGCCTCCAGGCCTACAATGAGCAGTATTTT
TRBV10-3,TRBD2,many,TRBJ2-1,CAISETGTSGYNEQFF,TGTGCCATCAGTGAAACCGGGACTAGCGGTTACAATGAGCAGTTCTTC
TRBV11-2,-,many,TRBJ2-7,CASSLRPSGYEQYF,TGTGCCAGCAGCTTGAGGCCTTCCGGGTACGAGCAGTACTTC
TRBV15,-,-,TRBJ2-7,CATSREFSSYEQYF,TGTGCCACCAGCAGAGAGTTCAGCTCCTACGAGCAGTACTTC
TRBV6-2/TRBV6-3,-,many,TRBJ2-5,CASSYSSLRQETQYF,TGTGCCAGCAGTTACTCGAGCCTCAGACAAGAGACCCAGTACTTC
TRBV20-1,TRBD1,many,TRBJ2-7,CSASRVDRGAYEQYF,TGCAGTGCTAGTAGAGTGGACAGGGGTGCCTACGAGCAGTACTTC
TRBV12-3/TRBV12-4,-,many,TRBJ1-2,CASTLAGLHVYGYTF,TGTGCCAGCACCCTAGCGGGACTCCACGTCTATGGCTACACCTTC
TRBV5-6,-,many,TRBJ2-7,CASSAFHEQYF,TGTGCCAGCAGCGCTTTCCACGAGCAGTACTTC
TRBV6-5,TRBD1,-,TRBJ1-5,CASRDRGVGQPQHF,TGTGCCAGCAGGGACAGGGGCGTAGGGCAGCCCCAGCATTTT
TRBV9,-,-,TRBJ2-5,CASSVEGVQETQYF,TGTGCCAGCAGCGTCGAGGGAGTCCAAGAGACCCAGTACTTC
TRBV20-1,-,once,TRBJ1-2,CSASSGQRYGYTF,TGCAGTGCTAGTTCGGGTCAGCGCTATGGCTACACCTTC
TRBV5-5,TRBD1,-,TRBJ1-2,CASSLLGQLDGYTF,TGTGCCAGCAGCTTGCTGGGACAGCTCGACGGCTACACCTTC
TRBV11-1,TRBD2,many,TRBJ2-3,CASSQPGTSGRTDTQYF,TGTGCCAGCAGCCAACCAGGGACTAGCGGGAGGACAGATACGCAGTATTTT
TRBV30,-,many,TRBJ2-1,CAWSRGGDYNEQFF,TGTGCCTGGAGTCGGGGCGGGGACTACAATGAGCAGTTCTTC
TRBV5-6,-,-,TRBJ1-4,CASGDRYSGTNEKLFF,TGTGCCAGCGGCGACAGGTACTCCGGGACTAATGAAAAACTGTTTTTT
TRBV20-1,-,-,TRBJ1-1,CSARWGEVTEAFF,TGCAGTGCTAGATGGGGGGAGGTCACTGAAGCTTTCTTT
TRBV4-2,TRBD1,many,TRBJ1-6,CASSQRPTGGARSPLHF,TGTGCCAGCAGCCAACGGCCCACAGGGGGCGCGCGGTCACCCCTCCACTTT
TRBV9,-,-,TRBJ2-6,CASSETGTRANVPTF,TGTGCCAGCAGCGAAACAGGGACCCGGGCCAACGTCCCGACTTTC
TRBV27,-,-,TRBJ1-5,CASSFAGAGGNQPQHF,TGTGCCAGCAGTTTCGCGGGGGCTGGTGGCAATCAGCCCCAGCATTTT
TRBV7-8,-,many,TRBJ1-5,CASSLDTASNQPQHF,TGTGCCAGCAGCTTAGATACAGCTAGCAATCAGCCCCAGCATTTT
TRBV19,-,-,TRBJ2-5,CASSIDATYETQYF,TGTGCCAGTAGTATAGATGCGACCTACGAGACCCAGTACTTC
TRBV29-1,TRBD2,-,TRBJ2-1,CSLMTGTSGNEQFF,TGCAGCTTGATGACCGGGACTAGCGGTAATGAGCAGTTCTTC
TRBV7-2,-,once,TRBJ2-7,CFRRGARDTLPPARRTTYEQYF,TGCTTTAGAAGGGGGGCTAGGGACACTCTGCCCCCGGCCCGGCGGACCACCTACGAGCAGTACTTC
TRBV12-3/TRBV12-4,-,-,TRBJ2-7,CASGSVGALYF,TGTGCCAGCGGTTCTGTCGGGGCTCTGTACTTC
TRBV4-1,-,many,TRBJ2-1,CASSPASVGPYNEQFF,TGCGCCAGCAGCCCTGCCTCGGTAGGTCCCTACAATGAGCAGTTCTTC
TRBV6-2/TRBV6-3,-,-,TRBJ2-3,CASSHSTGSGTQYF,TGTGCCAGCAGTCACTCGACGGGTTCGGGAACGCAGTATTTT
TRBV12-3/TRBV12-4,-,-,TRBJ2-2,CASSLANSDGELFF,TGTGCCAGCAGTTTAGCTAATTCGGACGGGGAGCTGTTTTTT
TRBV7-3,TRBD1,many,TRBJ2-5,CASSSTGVEEETQYF,TGTGCCAGCAGCAGCACAGGGGTCGAAGAAGAGACCCAGTACTTC
TRBV6-1,-,many,TRBJ2-7,CAIRSVGTYEQYF,TGTGCCATACGCTCGGTAGGGACCTACGAGCAGTACTTC
TRBV24-1,-,many,TRBJ1-3,CATSDAIGNTIYF,TGTGCCACCAGTGATGCAATCGGAAACACCATATATTTT
TRBV11-2,TRBD2,many,TRBJ2-1,CASSLEGAGGNEQFF,TGTGCCAGCAGCTTAGAGGGGGCGGGGGGCAATGAGCAGTTCTTC
TRBV5-8,-,-,TRBJ1-3,CASNHRVASSSGNAIYF,TGTGCCAGCAACCACAGGGTGGCATCAAGCTCTGGAAACGCCATATATTTT
TRBV19,TRBD1,many,TRBJ2-1,CASRDRTGDRMDEQFF,TGTGCCAGTCGAGACCGGACAGGGGACCGTATGGATGAGCAGTTCTTC
TRBV19,TRBD2,many,TRBJ2-7,CASSQGLAGGAHEQYF,TGTGCCAGTTCGCAGGGACTAGCGGGAGGGGCCCACGAGCAGTACTTC